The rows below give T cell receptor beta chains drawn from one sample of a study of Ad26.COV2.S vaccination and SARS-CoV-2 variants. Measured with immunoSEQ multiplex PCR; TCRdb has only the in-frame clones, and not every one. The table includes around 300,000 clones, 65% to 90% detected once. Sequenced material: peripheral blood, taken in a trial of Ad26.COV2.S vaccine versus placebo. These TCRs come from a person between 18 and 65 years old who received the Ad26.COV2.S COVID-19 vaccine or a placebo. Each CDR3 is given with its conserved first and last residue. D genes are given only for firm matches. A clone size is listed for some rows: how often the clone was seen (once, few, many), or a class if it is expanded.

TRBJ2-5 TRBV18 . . TGTGCCAGCTCACCACCGAGCCGGGGGCTTGGGGAGACCCAGTACTTC CASSPPSRGLGETQYF
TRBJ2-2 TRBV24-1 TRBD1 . TGTGCCACCAGTGGGGACAGCACCTCCCGGAACACCGGGGAGCTGTTTTTT CATSGDSTSRNTGELFF
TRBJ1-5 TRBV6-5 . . TGTGCCAGCAGTCTCCAGTATAGCAATCAGCCCCAGCATTTT CASSLQYSNQPQHF
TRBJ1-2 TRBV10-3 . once TGTGCCATCGGGAAGCGAGAAGGCTATGGCTACACCTTC CAIGKREGYGYTF
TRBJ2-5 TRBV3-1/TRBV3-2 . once TGTGCCAGCAGCCAAGGACCAGGGAAGGAGACCCAGTACTTC CASSQGPGKETQYF
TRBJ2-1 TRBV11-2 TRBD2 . TGTGCCAGCAGCTCCGTTAGCGGGAGAAGGTGGTATCAGTTCTTC CASSSVSGRRWYQFF
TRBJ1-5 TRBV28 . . TGTGCCAGCAGGAGCCGGTTGACCCAGCATTTT CASRSRLTQHF
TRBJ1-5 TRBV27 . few TGTGCCAGCTCGTCGGAGGGACAACAGCCCCAGCATTTT CASSSEGQQPQHF
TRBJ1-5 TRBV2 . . TGTGCCAGCAGCCAGGGCGCCACTCAGCCCCAGCATTTT CASSQGATQPQHF
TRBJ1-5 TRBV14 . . TGTGCCAGCAATGACAGCAATCAGCCCCAGCATTTT CASNDSNQPQHF
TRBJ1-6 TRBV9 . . TGTGCCAGCAGCGCCTTCCCCCGGGACCCAGCTTCACCCCTCCACTTT CASSAFPRDPASPLHF
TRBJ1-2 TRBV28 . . TGTGCCAGCAGTTTCGATCAGGGCTCTGGCTACACCTTC CASSFDQGSGYTF
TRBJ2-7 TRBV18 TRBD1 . TGTGCCAGCTCAGCGGACAGGGGGCGGTCCTACGAGCAGTACTTC CASSADRGRSYEQYF
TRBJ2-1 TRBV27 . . TGTGCCAGCACCCCGAGGGCAGGGAGCCACAATGAGCAGTTCTTC CASTPRAGSHNEQFF
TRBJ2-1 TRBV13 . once TGTGCCAGCAGCTCCCCCGACGCGGCATCCTACAATGAGCAGTTCTTC CASSSPDAASYNEQFF
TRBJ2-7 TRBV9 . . TGTGCCAGCAGCCCAGGGGGGGAAGACGAGCAGTACTTC CASSPGGEDEQYF
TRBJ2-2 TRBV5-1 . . TGCGCCAGCAGCTTGGTTTATGCTCACGGGGAGCTGTTTTTT CASSLVYAHGELFF
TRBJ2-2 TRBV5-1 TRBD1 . TGCGCCAGCAGCCCCAAATCAGGGGGAAACCCCGGTAGGGAGCTGTTTTTT CASSPKSGGNPGRELFF
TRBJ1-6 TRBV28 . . TGTGCCAGCAGTTTAGCGGTTTCCTATAATTCACCCCTCCACTTT CASSLAVSYNSPLHF
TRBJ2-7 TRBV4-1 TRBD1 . TGCGCCAGCAGCCAAAGACAGGGGACCGGCGAGCAGTACTTC CASSQRQGTGEQYF
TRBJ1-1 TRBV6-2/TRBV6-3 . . TGTGCCAGCAGTTACCCCGCCGGGGGGGACACTGAAGCTTTCTTT CASSYPAGGDTEAFF
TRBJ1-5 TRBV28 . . TGTGCCAGCAGTATCCAACAGGGAAGCAATCAGCCCCAGCATTTT CASSIQQGSNQPQHF
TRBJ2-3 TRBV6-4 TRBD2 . TGTGCCAGCAGTCTAGCGGGTTCCGCAGATACGCAGTATTTT CASSLAGSADTQYF
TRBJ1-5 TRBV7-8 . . TGTGCCAGCAGCCAGGACCGGCATCAGCCCCAGCATTTT CASSQDRHQPQHF
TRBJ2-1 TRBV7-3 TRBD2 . TGTGCCAGCAGTTCCTCTCCCCCGGGACTAGCCTTCAATGAGCAGTTCTTC CASSSSPPGLAFNEQFF
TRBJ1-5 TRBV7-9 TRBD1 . TGTGCCAGCAGCTACACAGGGGGCAATCAGCCCCAGCATTTT CASSYTGGNQPQHF
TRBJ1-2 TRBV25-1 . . TGTGCCAGCAGTGAAAGGATGGTGGGTGGCTACACCTTC CASSERMVGGYTF
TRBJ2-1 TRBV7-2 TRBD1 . TGTGCCAGCAGCACAGGACAGGGGCAGTTCTTC CASSTGQGQFF
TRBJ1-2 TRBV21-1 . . TGTGCCAGCAGCAACGTACCCTATGGCTACACCTTC CASSNVPYGYTF
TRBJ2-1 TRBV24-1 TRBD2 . TGTGCCACCAGTCGGGAGGAATCGTACAATGAGCAGTTCTTC CATSREESYNEQFF
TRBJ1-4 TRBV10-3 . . TGTGCCATCAGTGAGTCGACGGGGACTAATGAAAAACTGTTTTTT CAISESTGTNEKLFF
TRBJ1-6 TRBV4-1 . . TGCGCCAGTCGGCGGGGGGAAGGGTCCTATAATTCACCCCTCCACTTT CASRRGEGSYNSPLHF
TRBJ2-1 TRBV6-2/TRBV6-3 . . TGTGCCAGCAGTTACCCGACCGCTAGGGAGCAGTTCTTC CASSYPTAREQFF
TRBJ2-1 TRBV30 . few TGTGCCTCAGGGGGAGGGAATGAGCAGTTCTTC CASGGGNEQFF
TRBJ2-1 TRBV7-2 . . TGTGCCAGCAGCCGGCCCATGATTGAGGGTAGATACGATGAGCAGTTCTTC CASSRPMIEGRYDEQFF
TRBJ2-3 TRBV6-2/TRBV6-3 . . TGTGCCAGCAGCCCCCTCCCCCCGGCTTGGAGAGGGAACACAGATACGCAGTATTTT CASSPLPPAWRGNTDTQYF